The T cell receptor (beta chain) described here comes from a study of molecular identifiers for immune sequencing clone quantification. Study-wide background: The replicates split RNA from about 20,000 or 100,000 naive CD8 cells five ways and sequenced four. Study-wide findings and caveats: Highly expanded clone sizes could be underestimated by identical TCR molecules that share a barcode.

CDR1 SSHAT and CDR2 FNYEAQ come from the germline V gene (reference sequence). CDR3 size: 15 residues. TCRdb fed the PCR reads into MiXCR, producing one record per CDR3 protein. The sample contains under 600,000 distinct CDR3 sequences, about 22% of which appear only once. With regard to this clonotype: Its antigen is not identified. One junction end disagrees with the germline gene, perhaps due to a read error.

The clonotype originates from a human donor in good health. Some libraries in this study had Jurkat cell RNA spiked in. This chain uses TRBV7-7 with TRBJ2-2, with 9 bases identical to TRBD2. The source material was naive CD8+ T cells from blood, with Jurkat cell RNA spiked in. Stated subset: FACS-sorted CD8+CD4-CCR7+CD45RA+ naive T cells. The CDR3 coding sequence is TGTGCTAGCAGCCTCAATAGCGGGAGCCCCGGGGAGCTGTTTTTT. It codes for CASSLNSGSPGELFF. Filled out from reference TRBV7-7 and TRBJ2-2, the complete variable domain reads GAGVSQSPRYKVTKRGQDVTLRCDPISSHATLYWYQQALGQGPEFLTYFNYEAQPDKSGLPSDRFSAERPEGSISTLTIQRTEQRDSAMYRCASSLNSGSPGELFFGEGSRLTVL.